This T cell receptor beta chain emerged from a study of somatic mutations in cytotoxic T cells in rheumatoid arthritis. As concerns this clone: Its antigen is not known.

Assay used: immunoSEQ multiplex PCR; TCRdb lists only in-frame clones, some missing. The table includes 13,000 or so clones, 82% detected once. The study's findings and limits: No significant CD8+ T-cell clonality difference was found between rheumatoid arthritis patients and age-matched controls.

CDR1 is SEHNR, CDR2 FQNEAQ, per germline (reference sequence). The CDR3 totals 15 residues. Trimming removed 5 bases from V and 3 bases from J, with 17 bases in between. The sequence came from an adult with rheumatoid arthritis. This chain connects TRBV7-9 to TRBJ2-7; D is ambiguous. Sequenced material: CD8+ T cells sorted from blood. The CDR3 loop is CASSPTNRADYEQYF. In DNA form, the CDR3 reads TGTGCCAGCAGCCCTACTAACCGGGCCGACTACGAGCAGTACTTC.